The clone carrying this T cell receptor beta chain was observed a single time. Original methodology: Estimation of nucleated cell counts was performed using reference gene primer amplification. This table comes from immunoSEQ multiplex PCR, and its TCRdb copy is limited to in-frame clones, with some not included. That table is the source of V, J and clone size, and D and trimming were worked out from the DNA. The table records 100,000 to 150,000 clones, around 82% of them present only once. This specimen belongs to a study of blood T cell repertoires in COVID-19. For the study at large: Specimens from acute and convalescent COVID-19 originated in the United States, Italy and Spain. PBMCs, B-cell-depleted T cells, or T cells were the source of the cDNA or gDNA that made up the material.

The length of the CDR3 is 13 residues. From germline, CDR1 is MRHNA and CDR2 SNTAGT. Trimming shortened V by 5 bases and J by 0 bases, and 6 bases separated the two germline ends. The TCR was taken from a woman in her 30s who had recovered from COVID-19. The rearrangement joins TRBV6-4 to TRBJ2-3; D remains unclear. Sample: peripheral blood. CDR3 nucleotides: TGTGCCAGCAGTTTGACTAGCACAGATACGCAGTATTTT. The encoded protein is CASSLTSTDTQYF.